This TCR beta chain derives from a study of blood T cell repertoires in COVID-19. Study-level background: From the United States, Italy and Spain came samples of acute and convalescent COVID-19. Sources were T cells, B-cell-depleted T cells, or PBMCs; the material itself was cDNA or gDNA.

The CDR3 consists of 15 residues. Trimming removed 5 bases from V and 9 bases from J; junction bases left unmatched: 14. Germline V lookup: CDR1 SGHRS, CDR2 YFSETQ. Sequenced by immunoSEQ multiplex PCR; TCRdb stores in-frame clones only, minus some. The sample carries approximately 99,000 clones, over 75% recorded once. What was sequenced was peripheral blood. The clonotype comes from a human donor in a cohort sampled during active COVID-19. V gene TRBV5-1 combines with J gene TRBJ2-1; 7 nucleotides line up with TRBD1. The CDR3 nucleotides are TGCGCCAGCAGTCAGAGACAGGGTTCGAACCCTGAGCAGTTCTTC. This translates into CASSQRQGSNPEQFF.